Below, one T cell receptor (beta chain) is given with its context. The sample holds one count of this clone. Its target antigen remains unknown. No base quality information exists; no much larger clone differs at one position. The sample belongs to a study of Ad26.COV2.S vaccination and SARS-CoV-2 variants (dated by TCRdb to the early 2020s). Context from the whole study: Vaccine-arm donors were drawn from COV1001, a multicentre, randomized, double-blind, placebo-controlled phase I-IIa trial of Ad26.COV2.S in healthy adults. Dosing of Ad26.COV2.S was intramuscular, at either 5x10^10 or 1x10^11 viral particles, delivered as one shot or as two shots spaced 56 days apart. Sequencing of the TCRbeta repertoire served to evaluate the specificity and breadth of SARS-CoV-2-reactive T cell receptors following Ad26.COV2.S vaccination. The TCR-sequenced set comprised around 30 samples: approximately 20 Ad26.COV2.S vaccine recipients, 5 placebo recipients and 8 SARS-CoV-2 convalescent individuals. Participants in the trial were split at random into five groups of five each, receiving low-dose or high-dose Ad26.COV2.S once or twice, or else placebo on both occasions. Blinding of investigators to trial group allocation was maintained during experiments and outcome assessment.

Relative to germline, V is 8 bases shorter and J is 2 bases shorter, with 7 bases between their ends. In the germline V gene (reference sequence), CDR1 corresponds to MNHEY and CDR2 to SMNVEV. The CDR3 spans 13 residues, from the cysteine through the phenylalanine. CDR3 DNA is the only sequence kept; it has 39 bases, read in frame from the first base. The label giving this sample's treatment or condition can be read as: some 19 received Ad26.COV2.S at low or high dose, single or two shots; roughly 5 received placebo; per-sample allocation not given. For vaccine and placebo recipients, the sequenced repertoires came from samples collected on day 63 after the first injection. In Cohort 1b, about two dozen adults aged 18-55 years were enrolled at a single site in Boston, USA, between 29 July and 7 August 2020. As a vaccine, Ad26.COV2.S was a replication-incompetent adenovirus type 26 vector that expressed a prefusion-stabilized SARS-CoV-2 spike protein derived from the original Wuhan strain.

Study-wide conclusions, independent of this receptor: The study was not powered to compare responses between vaccine doses or regimens. The authors noted that total T cell responses may have been underestimated by the TCR breadth and depth analyses. Substantial breadth of spike-specific CD8+ and CD4+ T cell responses was reported after vaccination. Spike-specific TCR breadth was higher in Ad26.COV2.S recipients than in placebo recipients (P = 0.0014). Non-spike TCR breadth was comparable between vaccine and placebo recipients, consistent with the vaccine containing only spike.

The immunoSEQ Assay was the method used to sequence TCRbeta CDR3 regions. After extraction, genomic DNA underwent amplification by bias-controlled multiplex PCR, followed by high-throughput sequencing. From the authors' description of their analysis: To quantify the absolute abundance of every unique TCRbeta CDR3 region, sequences were collapsed and filtered. T cell fraction was estimated by normalizing TCRbeta template counts to usable DNA, which was measured by amplifying reference genes present in all nucleated cells. Repertoire TCRs were annotated as SARS-CoV-2-specific by exact matching of V gene, CDR3 amino acid sequence and J gene to a known reactive TCR set. The reference SARS-CoV-2 TCR set was derived from MIRA and filtered for enrichment in COVID-19-positive ImmuneCODE repertoires, a step that removed public or cross-reactive TCRs. Based on the MIRA antigens, annotated TCRs were further analysed at the level of specific ORF or position within ORF. Depth was the summed frequency of annotated unique rearrangements, while breadth was defined as annotated unique rearrangements over total unique productive rearrangements. Two-sided Wilcoxon rank-sum tests were applied when comparing TCR breadth between groups. TCRdb provides this immuneACCESS table in a form limited to in-frame rearrangements. Some clones are lacking; in checked studies, under half of them reflect an unresolved V gene, and why the rest are absent is not known. V and J calls and clone size follow that table, whereas D and trimming were derived from the DNA. The sample data list roughly 680,000 clones, and more than 80% of these were observed just once. In total, the top ten clones hold over 1.3% of the sample.

The sample consisted of peripheral blood, taken in a trial of Ad26.COV2.S vaccine versus placebo. The receptor chain draws on TRBV27 and TRBJ2-6; the D gene is perhaps TRBD1, from 5 matching bases. The clonotype was recovered from a person between 18 and 65 years old who received the Ad26.COV2.S COVID-19 vaccine or a placebo. The CDR3 region has the sequence CASGRAGANVLTF. The sequenced DNA is TGTGCCAGCGGCAGGGCTGGGGCCAACGTCCTGACTTTC.